Included here is one TCR beta chain sequence, with context. Its matching antigen is unknown. CDR1 MDHEN and CDR2 SYDVKM come from the germline V gene. V dropped 7 bases and J dropped 7; count of bases not matched to a gene: 16. This CDR3 has 16 amino acids. The sample is drawn from a study of shared clonotypes between healthy human individuals. As for the study in general: CD4 naive cells filled three plates per donor, CD4 memory three, CD8 naive two and CD8 memory one.

In the sorted-subset replicate PCRs, 200 ng DNA, tens of thousands of T cell genomes, was used. Clones were sequenced by immunoSEQ multiplex PCR, and TCRdb holds only the in-frame ones, with some missing. Among more than 1 million clones, around 78% were seen once, and the ten largest hold 0.4% to 0.55%. The authors divided CD4+ cells into CD45RA+ naive and CD45RA-negative memory subsets. Broader study findings: Clonotypes which were not shared had lower generation probabilities than clonotypes that all four donors shared.

The sequence was obtained from a man aged 18 to 29 in good health. Some clones in this sample may be carry-over from other donors' samples. Sequencing was performed on memory CD4+ T cells from PBMCs. Subset defined: CD45RA-negative fraction. V usage is TRBV28 and J usage is TRBJ2-5; 9 bases map to TRBD1. DNA for the CDR3: TGTGCCAGCAATCTTCTCCGGGACAGGGTAGTTGGGACCCAGTACTTC. Amino acid sequence: CASNLLRDRVVGTQYF. Together with reference TRBV28 and TRBJ2-5, the CDR3 gives the full variable domain: DVKVTQSSRYLVKRTGEKVFLECVQDMDHENMFWYRQDPGLGLRLIYFSYDVKMKEKGDIPEGYSVSREKKERFSLILESASTNQTSMYLCASNLLRDRVVGTQYFGPGTRLLVL.